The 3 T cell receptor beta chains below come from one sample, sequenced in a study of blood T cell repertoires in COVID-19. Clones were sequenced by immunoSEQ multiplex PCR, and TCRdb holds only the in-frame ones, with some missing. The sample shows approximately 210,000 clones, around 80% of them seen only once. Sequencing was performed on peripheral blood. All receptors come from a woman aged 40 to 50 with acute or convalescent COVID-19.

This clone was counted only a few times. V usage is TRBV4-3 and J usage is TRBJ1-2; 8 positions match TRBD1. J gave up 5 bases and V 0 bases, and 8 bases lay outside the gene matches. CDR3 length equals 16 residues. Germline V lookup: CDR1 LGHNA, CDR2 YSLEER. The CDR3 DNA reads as TGCGCCAGCAGCCAAGAGACCAGGGGGCGACCTTATGGCTACACCTTC. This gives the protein CASSQETRGRPYGYTF.

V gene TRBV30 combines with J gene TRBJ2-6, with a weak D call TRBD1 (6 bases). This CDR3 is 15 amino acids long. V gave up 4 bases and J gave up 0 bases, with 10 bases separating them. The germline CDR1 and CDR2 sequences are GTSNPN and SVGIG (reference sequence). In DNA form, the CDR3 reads TGTGCCTGGACAGGGGATTACTCTGGGGCCAACGTCCTGACTTTC. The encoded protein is CAWTGDYSGANVLTF.

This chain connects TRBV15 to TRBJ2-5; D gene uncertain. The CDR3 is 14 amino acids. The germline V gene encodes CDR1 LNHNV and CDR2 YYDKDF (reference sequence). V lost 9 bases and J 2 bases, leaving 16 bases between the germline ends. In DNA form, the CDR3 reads TGTGCCACGAGTCTAGAGCGATTACAAGAGACCCAGTACTTC. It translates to CATSLERLQETQYF.